Listed below are T cell receptor beta chains from one sample, sequenced in a study of T cell responses to AZD1222 COVID-19 vaccine. This table comes from immunoSEQ multiplex PCR, and its TCRdb copy is limited to in-frame clones, with some not included. The repertoire holds 95,000 to 120,000 clones, with roughly 88% as singletons. The sequences come from peripheral blood, collected 28 days after the second AZD1222 dose. The source of these receptors is an adult who received the AZD1222 COVID-19 vaccine. CDR3s leave out the opening cysteine and the closing phenylalanine or tryptophan. Each record gives: CDR3 protein, J gene, V gene.

CDR3: ASSPGGRAEQF
J: TRBJ2-1
V: TRBV14

CDR3: ASSLWGISYNEQF
J: TRBJ2-1
V: TRBV28

CDR3: ASSEASGGYEQY
J: TRBJ2-7
V: TRBV10-1

CDR3: ASSELAGREY
J: TRBJ2-7
V: TRBV7-8

CDR3: ASSVSGRSQETQY
J: TRBJ2-5
V: TRBV9

CDR3: ASSLPGQGQGGEAF
J: TRBJ1-1
V: TRBV5-1

CDR3: ASSAFGVNEKLF
J: TRBJ1-4
V: TRBV9

CDR3: ASSLGTGRVDSGYT
J: TRBJ1-2
V: TRBV7-2

CDR3: ASSLEGTGSYEQY
J: TRBJ2-7
V: TRBV5-1

CDR3: ASSIQGGRETQY
J: TRBJ2-5
V: TRBV19

CDR3: SARDYLGYT
J: TRBJ1-2
V: TRBV20-1

CDR3: ASSPIVAGETQY
J: TRBJ2-5
V: TRBV27

CDR3: ASSYGGTGVDYGYT
J: TRBJ1-2
V: TRBV6-5

CDR3: ASSQGTGVSNIQY
J: TRBJ2-4
V: TRBV7-9

CDR3: ASSQDSSGRGYT
J: TRBJ1-2
V: TRBV3-1/TRBV3-2

CDR3: ASSLTSQETQY
J: TRBJ2-5
V: TRBV11-2

CDR3: ASKPQGNTIY
J: TRBJ1-3
V: TRBV12-3/TRBV12-4

CDR3: ASSYGLAGGSYEQY
J: TRBJ2-7
V: TRBV6-2/TRBV6-3

CDR3: ASSLPRTSGGRQETQY
J: TRBJ2-5
V: TRBV28

CDR3: ASSQDPGTPNTEAF
J: TRBJ1-1
V: TRBV4-1

CDR3: ASSSARLASADTQY
J: TRBJ2-3
V: TRBV7-2

CDR3: ASRGGNRGSDTQY
J: TRBJ2-3
V: TRBV28

CDR3: AARDSTNYGYT
J: TRBJ1-2
V: TRBV10-3

CDR3: AIGTGGEKLF
J: TRBJ1-4
V: TRBV10-3

CDR3: ASSELQGGGGYT
J: TRBJ1-2
V: TRBV6-1

CDR3: ASSYSRGHETQY
J: TRBJ2-5
V: TRBV6-5

CDR3: ASSKGANYGYT
J: TRBJ1-2
V: TRBV19

CDR3: ASSGRQYQETQY
J: TRBJ2-5
V: TRBV7-2

CDR3: ASSLRGNTEAF
J: TRBJ1-1
V: TRBV3-1/TRBV3-2

CDR3: ASSVRGTGATEAF
J: TRBJ1-1
V: TRBV9

CDR3: ASSLVRGSGNTIY
J: TRBJ1-3
V: TRBV7-2

CDR3: ASSYLGLAGMGTKGYT
J: TRBJ1-2
V: TRBV6-2/TRBV6-3

CDR3: ASSRTGYGYT
J: TRBJ1-2
V: TRBV28

CDR3: ASTFIRSDYGYT
J: TRBJ1-2
V: TRBV6-6

CDR3: ASIRDGVTYEQY
J: TRBJ2-7
V: TRBV2

CDR3: ASSLGQRGGYT
J: TRBJ1-2
V: TRBV12-3/TRBV12-4

CDR3: ASSPGLAGGLDTQY
J: TRBJ2-3
V: TRBV18

CDR3: ASSQPRAKNIQY
J: TRBJ2-4
V: TRBV28

CDR3: ATSDFGDGGYT
J: TRBJ1-2
V: TRBV24-1

CDR3: ASSYLQQGAYEQY
J: TRBJ2-7
V: TRBV6-2/TRBV6-3

CDR3: ASSPGTGDYGYT
J: TRBJ1-2
V: TRBV5-6

CDR3: ASSPGTGYEKLF
J: TRBJ1-4
V: TRBV7-9

CDR3: ASGGLAGGQETQY
J: TRBJ2-5
V: TRBV6-5

CDR3: SASRTTNSNQPQH
J: TRBJ1-5
V: TRBV20-1

CDR3: ASRPPLTDTQY
J: TRBJ2-3
V: TRBV6-5

CDR3: ASSEARGSDSYEQY
J: TRBJ2-7
V: TRBV2

CDR3: AISDIVGQGRNYGYT
J: TRBJ1-2
V: TRBV10-3

CDR3: ATSDEDRGGTGELF
J: TRBJ2-2
V: TRBV24-1